This entry describes one TCR beta chain. Its target is not known. Trimming pared 0 bases from V and 2 bases from J, leaving 10 bases between. There are 15 residues in the CDR3. From germline, CDR1 is LNHDA and CDR2 SQIVND (reference sequence). The record originates from a study of shared clonotypes between healthy human individuals. Study information: For every donor, three CD4 naive, three CD4 memory, two CD8 naive and one CD8 memory plates were used.

Clones were read by immunoSEQ multiplex PCR, and TCRdb kept only the in-frame ones, dropping some. Of around 2,000,000 clones listed, 85% to 95% are singletons. Study outcomes and limitations: Richness estimates generally favored naive over memory subsets. The sharing of about 5% of naive CD4 clonotypes was seen across a few donors.

CD45RA+ naive and CD45RA-negative memory subsets were separated from CD4+ cells. The sequencing sample was made of naive CD4+ T cells sorted from blood. The sample's subset: CD45RA+ positively selected. The chain recombines TRBV19 with TRBJ2-5; D ambiguous. This TCR came from a man aged 18-30 years in good health. CDR3 amino acids: CASSIDTALQETQYF. CDR3 in DNA: TGTGCCAGTAGTATAGACACTGCTTTACAAGAGACCCAGTACTTC.